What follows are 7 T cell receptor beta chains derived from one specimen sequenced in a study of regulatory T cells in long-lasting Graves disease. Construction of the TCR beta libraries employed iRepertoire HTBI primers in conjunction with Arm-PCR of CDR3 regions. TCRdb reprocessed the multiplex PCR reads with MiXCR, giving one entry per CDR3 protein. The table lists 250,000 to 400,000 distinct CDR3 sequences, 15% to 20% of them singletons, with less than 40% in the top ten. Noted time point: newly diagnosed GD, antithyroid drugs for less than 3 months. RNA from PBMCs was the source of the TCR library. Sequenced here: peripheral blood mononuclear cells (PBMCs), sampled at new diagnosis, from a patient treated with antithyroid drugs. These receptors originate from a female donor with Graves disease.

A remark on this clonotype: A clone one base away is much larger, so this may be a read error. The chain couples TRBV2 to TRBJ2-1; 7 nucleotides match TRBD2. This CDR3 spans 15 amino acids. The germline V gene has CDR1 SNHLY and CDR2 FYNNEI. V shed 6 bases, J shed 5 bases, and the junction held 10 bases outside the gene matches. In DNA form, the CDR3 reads TGTGCCAGCAGCCTGCGGACTAGTCCCCACAATGAGCAGTTCTTC. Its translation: CASSLRTSPHNEQFF.

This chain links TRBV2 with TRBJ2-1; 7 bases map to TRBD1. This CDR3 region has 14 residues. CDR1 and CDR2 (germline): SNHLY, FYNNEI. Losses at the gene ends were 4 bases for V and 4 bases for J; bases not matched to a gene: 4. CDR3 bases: TGTGCCAGCAGTGGGACAGGAAAGTACAATGAGCAGTTCTTC. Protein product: CASSGTGKYNEQFF. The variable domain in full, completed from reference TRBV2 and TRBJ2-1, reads EPEVTQTPSHQVTQMGQEVILRCVPISNHLYFYWYRQILGQKVEFLVSFYNNEISEKSEIFDDQFSVERPDGSNFTLKIRSTKLEDSAMYFCASSGTGKYNEQFFGPGTRLTVL.

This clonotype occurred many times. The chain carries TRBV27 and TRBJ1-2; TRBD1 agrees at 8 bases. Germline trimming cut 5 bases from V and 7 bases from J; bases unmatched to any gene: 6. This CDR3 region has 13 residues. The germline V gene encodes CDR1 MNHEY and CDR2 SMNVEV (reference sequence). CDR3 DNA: TGTGCCAGCAGTACCCGACAGGGGTTTGGCTACACCTTC. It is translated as CASSTRQGFGYTF.

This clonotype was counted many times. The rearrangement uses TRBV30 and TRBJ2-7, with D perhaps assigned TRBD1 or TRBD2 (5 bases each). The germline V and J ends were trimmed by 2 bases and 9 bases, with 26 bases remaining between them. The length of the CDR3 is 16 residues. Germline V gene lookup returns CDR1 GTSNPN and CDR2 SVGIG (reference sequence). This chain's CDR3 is CAWSSPYEGRRQGQYF. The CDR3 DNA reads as TGTGCCTGGAGTTCCCCCTACGAGGGCAGACGGCAGGGGCAGTACTTC.

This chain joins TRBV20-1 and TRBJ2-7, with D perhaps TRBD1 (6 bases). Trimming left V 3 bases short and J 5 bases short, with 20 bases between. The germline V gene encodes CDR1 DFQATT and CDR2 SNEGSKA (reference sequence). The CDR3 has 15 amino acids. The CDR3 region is CSARGQGRVRHEQYF. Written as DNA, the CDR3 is TGCAGTGCTAGGGGGCAGGGGCGTGTAAGGCACGAGCAGTACTTC.

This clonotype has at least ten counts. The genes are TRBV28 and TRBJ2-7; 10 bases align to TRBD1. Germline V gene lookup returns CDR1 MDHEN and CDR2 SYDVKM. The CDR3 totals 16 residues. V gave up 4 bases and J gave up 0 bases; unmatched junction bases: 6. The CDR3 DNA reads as TGTGCCAGCAGTTCCGGGACAGGGGCCTTCTCCTACGAGCAGTACTTC. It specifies CASSSGTGAFSYEQYF.

CDR3 sequence (DNA): TGCGCCAGCAGCCAAGATCTTGCCAGGGGAAGAGTGGGAAACACCATATATTTT. Protein sequence: CASSQDLARGRVGNTIYF. V is TRBV4-1 and J is TRBJ1-3; a weak D match, TRBD1 (6 bases). This CDR3 spans 18 amino acids. V was trimmed by 0 bases and J by 4 bases, leaving 19 bases between them. Per germline, CDR1 MGHRA and CDR2 YSYEKL.